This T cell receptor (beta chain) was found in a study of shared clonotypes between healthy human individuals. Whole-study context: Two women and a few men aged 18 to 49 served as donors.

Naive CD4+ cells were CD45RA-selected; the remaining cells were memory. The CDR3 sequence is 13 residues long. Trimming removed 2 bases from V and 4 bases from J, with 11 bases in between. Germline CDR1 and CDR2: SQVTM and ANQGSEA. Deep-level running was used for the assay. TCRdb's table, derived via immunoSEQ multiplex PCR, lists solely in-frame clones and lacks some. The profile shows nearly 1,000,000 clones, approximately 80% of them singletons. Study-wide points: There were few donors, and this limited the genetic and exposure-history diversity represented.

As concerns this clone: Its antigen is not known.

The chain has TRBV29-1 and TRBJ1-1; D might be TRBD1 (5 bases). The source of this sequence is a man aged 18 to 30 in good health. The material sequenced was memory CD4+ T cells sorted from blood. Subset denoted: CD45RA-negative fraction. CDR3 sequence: CSVETQGGTEAFF. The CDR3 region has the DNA TGCAGCGTTGAAACGCAGGGCGGCACTGAAGCTTTCTTT.